This entry describes one T cell receptor beta chain. This receptor's antigen is unknown. No qualities accompany the bases; no much larger clone lies one base away. This specimen belongs to a study of cytomegalovirus exposure and HLA in healthy donors (TCRdb year 2017). Looking at the study overall: An earlier analysis of under 600 of the donors reported approximately 290 Gb of sequence data and more than 90 million unique TCR beta sequences from about 179 million T cells. Roughly five DR-DQ haplotypes were handled as single units for association and clustering because linkage in the cohort was strong. Class I and class II HLA loci were covered by the typing at four-digit resolution. Donor age, sex, ethnicity and CMV serostatus were compiled together with the repertoire data. Using immunosequencing, the study profiled T cell repertoires from about 610 subjects and related those repertoires to cytomegalovirus serostatus. Of the 300 to 500 genotyped donors, roughly 76% were placed in the genetic ancestry cluster associated with self-reported Caucasian donors. Rather than drawing on any new phenotypic data, the later analysis identified candidate immune exposures from TCR beta sequences and the way those sequences occurred across donors. An earlier analysis of several hundred of the donors used high-throughput TCR beta sequencing to judge whether each TCR beta V gene segment behaved as functional or pseudogenic. Typing coverage differed by locus: A, B, C, DRB1 and DQB1 were typed in about 629-630 donors, DQA1 in about 500, DPA1 in around 600, and DPB1 in just under 480. A later analysis re-analyzed previously published TCR beta repertoires from roughly 630 donors and added high-resolution HLA genotyping to study TCR occurrence patterns. All discovery cohort repertoires had been generated using a single sequencing platform. To predict cytomegalovirus infection status, the study combined high-throughput TCR immunosequencing, statistical association of individual TCRs with disease status, and machine learning. The study was designed to test whether signatures of past pathogen exposure could be identified by cataloging public T cell receptors. A later genetic analysis used genome-wide SNP genotypes for about 55% of the 666 donors, treating that subset as a discovery cohort. Among a few hundred genotyped donors of the cohort, an average of around 240,000 unique TCR beta nucleotide sequences were sequenced per donor, roughly 20% of them non-productive. Besides the first cohort of approximately 670 subjects, a separate validation cohort made up of 90 to 150 different subjects was used. About 280 gigabases of sequencing data and tens of millions of unique TCR sequences made up an early release that covered approximately 650 HLA-typed donors.

The cohort comprised more than 550 healthy bone marrow donors. All cohort members were sampled while nominally healthy, although unrecorded immune exposures were likely present. The donor tested CMV seronegative and was one of the 352 seronegative cohort members. Each donor provided a peripheral blood sample, and peripheral blood mononuclear cells were used for TCR beta sequencing. Genomic DNA was extracted from the blood cell samples with the Qiagen DNeasy Blood Extraction Kit. Study-level results and caveats: According to a later genetic analysis, donors in an Asian-associated ancestry cluster had fewer N-insertions in productive TCRs than the approximately 690-donor mean. Cytomegalovirus status was reported to be diagnosed by the classifier with high specificity and sensitivity in both the original and validation cohorts. Specific HLA alleles were associated with around 18,000 TCR beta sequences at a false discovery rate of 0.05 in a later analysis. Correlated functional status among segregating V segments might reflect linkage disequilibrium, but an unknown experimental factor could not be ruled out. A group of highly shared sequence variants was considered likely to be a technical artifact of the sequencing pipeline. Because counts were too low, 15 to 20 rarely observed V segments, including chromosome 9 orphons, were excluded from the earlier analysis of several hundred of the donors. A further reported finding was that TCR beta sequences accurately predicted the HLA-A and HLA-B alleles for most subjects in the first cohort. According to the authors, the approach could potentially be generalized to other disease states and immunological phenotypes. According to a later analysis, TCR association rates differed among HLA loci, with DRB1 alleles showing the most associated TCRs and HLA-C alleles showing the fewest. Most TCR sequences were observed very rarely across donors, whereas some public TCRs were present in many individuals. Assigning TCR associations to individual alleles was difficult when HLA alleles, especially DR and DQ, strongly co-occurred. A later genetic analysis associated a missense DCLRE1C variant with V-gene and J-gene trimming of TCR beta chains, and an independent cohort replicated the association. According to a later analysis, parvovirus B19, influenza, CMV and Epstein-Barr virus appeared linked to several top co-occurrence clusters. According to a later analysis, most CMV-associated TCR beta chains appeared to be HLA-restricted, and the HLA associations seemed to be driven largely by CMV exposure. In vitro tests confirmed that a few of the cytomegalovirus-associated TCR beta chains recognize cytomegalovirus antigens. In this cohort, only TCR beta chains were sequenced, and detectable features were limited by the absence of alpha or paired-chain data. A later analysis found that HLA-associated TCR beta chains were more clonally expanded and had lower generation probabilities than equally common non-associated chains. In an earlier analysis of 450 to 750 of the donors, most TCR beta V segments appeared in productive rearrangements about 87% or about 30% of the time, broadly matching IMGT annotations. Immune exposure information for the cohort was limited to CMV serostatus. The study gave a list of around 170 TCR beta chains associated with cytomegalovirus. The presence/absence analyses assumed that sequencing depth was roughly uniform across donors, and that assumption may not be true. Because HLA typing was missing for some donors at each locus, association tests included only the typed subset.

The protocol used for the library was the immunoSEQ multiplex PCR assay. A mixture of 60 forward primers for TCR Vbeta segments and 13 reverse primers for TCR Jbeta segments was used in the multiplex PCR. Amplification of the CDR3 region of rearranged TCR beta genes was performed with a multiplex PCR assay on genomic DNA. On the Illumina HiSeq System, the amplified TCR beta libraries were sequenced as 87-base-pair reads. In the original analysis: A later analysis tallied around 80 million unique TCR beta chains across the 550 to 850 repertoires, and about 10 million of those chains were shared by two or more donors. Raw reads were error-corrected and collapsed into unique sequences with a nearest-neighbor algorithm that merged closely related sequences to remove PCR and sequencing errors. CDR3 sequences were aligned to IMGT reference sequences to assign V, D and J gene segments. Each retained sequence needed at least a six-nucleotide match to both a V gene segment and a J gene segment. A rearrangement counted as productive if the CDR3 had no stop codons and remained in frame with V and J, and every other rearrangement counted as non-productive. CDR3 was defined according to IMGT convention as the region running from the second conserved V-encoded cysteine to the conserved J-encoded phenylalanine. The earlier analysis of about 610 of the donors excluded any sequence lacking an unambiguous match to a single V gene segment. An earlier analysis of approximately 590 of the donors classified V segments as functional when productive rearrangements were above 56.7% and as segregating when the standard deviation between donors was above 5%. A statistical classification framework was built for diagnosing cytomegalovirus status from the catalog of TCR beta chain sequences. In a later analysis, TCR nucleotide sequences were compared against IMGT/GENE-DB human TR gene sequences so that V and J genes could be assigned. A later analysis assigned CDR3 sequences and most-parsimonious VDJ recombination scenarios with the TCRdist pipeline. In a later analysis, each TCR beta chain was defined by its CDR3 amino acid sequence together with its V-gene family, and reads without a unique V-gene family were excluded. In a later analysis, fewer than 650 highly shared, low-generation-probability nucleotide sequences were removed to address suspected cross-contamination and a sequencing artifact. In a later analysis, a clonal expansion index for each public chain was calculated from normalized within-repertoire ranks of inferred template counts. A later analysis computed generation probabilities with a VDJ recombination model fitted to out-of-frame rearrangements, and checked the results against IGoR. In a later analysis, TCR-TCR, TCR-HLA and TCR-CMV co-occurrence was scored with hypergeometric tests, and a repertoire-size bias correction was applied to TCR pairs. In a later analysis, false discovery rates were estimated by permuting HLA or CMV assignments 20 times. In a later analysis, co-occurring TCRs were grouped with DBSCAN, and TCRdist sequence similarity was added when clustering was performed within HLA-allele-positive subsets. For co-occurrence clustering, repertoires with fewer than 30,000 or more than 120,000 public chains were excluded, along with roughly 5 repertoires with anomalous nucleotide sharing. Not all clones reach the TCRdb copy of this immuneACCESS table, which keeps in-frame sequences only. Checked studies attribute under half of the gap to unresolved V genes and leave the rest unexplained. V and J calls and clone size are copied from that table; D and trimming were computed from the DNA. The sample table records fewer than 250,000 clones; roughly 85% of these occur just once. Approximately 1.8% of the sample is in the top ten clones.

This TCR came from a male donor in good health and CMV-seronegative. The sequencing input was PBMCs.

The CDR3 region reads CASSPQGTTNEKLFF. The bases are TGTGCCAGCAGTCCACAGGGGACAACTAATGAAAAACTGTTTTTT. Recombination linked TRBV28 to TRBJ1-4, with 7 middle bases fitting TRBD1. Reading the germline V gene gives CDR1 MDHEN and CDR2 SYDVKM. The CDR3, cysteine through phenylalanine, is 15 amino acids long. Left in the record is the CDR3 DNA by itself, 45 bases read in frame from the first base. V is cut back by 5 bases and J by 0 bases, with 3 bases in the junction unmatched.